Ten or more counts support the clone carrying this T cell receptor (beta chain). The sample is drawn from a study of blood T cell repertoires in COVID-19. The overall study: COVID-19 samples collected from the United States, Italy and Spain covered acute and convalescent phases. Sample material is recorded as cDNA or gDNA derived from T cells, B-cell-depleted T cells, or PBMCs.

CDR3 length: 14 residues. Germline V CDR1 and CDR2: LNHDA, SQIVND (reference sequence). Trimming at V came to 7 bases and at J to 10 bases, leaving 9 bases not matched to a gene. Profiled with immunoSEQ multiplex PCR; TCRdb holds only in-frame clones, not every one. The data show tens of thousands of clones, with roughly 71% seen just once and about 33% held by the top ten. The chain uses TRBV19 and TRBJ1-6, with 8 positions matching TRBD1. Sample: peripheral blood. The clonotype was recovered from a human donor in a cohort sampled during active COVID-19. CDR3 nucleotides: TGTGCCAGTAACCGGGACAGGATGGGATCACCCCTCCACTTT. Encoded protein: CASNRDRMGSPLHF. The complete variable domain, with remaining parts taken from reference TRBV19 and TRBJ1-6, reads DGGITQSPKYLFRKEGQNVTLSCEQNLNHDAMYWYRQDPGQGLRLIYYSQIVNDFQKGDIAEGYSVSREKKESFPLTVTSAQKNPTAFYLCASNRDRMGSPLHFGNGTRLTVT.